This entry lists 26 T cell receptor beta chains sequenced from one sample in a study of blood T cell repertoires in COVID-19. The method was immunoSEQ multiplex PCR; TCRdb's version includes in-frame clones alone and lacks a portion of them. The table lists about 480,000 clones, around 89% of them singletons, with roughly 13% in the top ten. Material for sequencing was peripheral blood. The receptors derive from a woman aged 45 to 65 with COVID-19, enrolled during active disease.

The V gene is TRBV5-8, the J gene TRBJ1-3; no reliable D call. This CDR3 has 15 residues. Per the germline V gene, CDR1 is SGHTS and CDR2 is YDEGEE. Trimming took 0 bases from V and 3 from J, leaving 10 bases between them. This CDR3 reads CASSLGPGVGNTIYF. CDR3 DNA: TGTGCCAGCAGCTTGGGACCGGGTGTTGGAAACACCATATATTTT.

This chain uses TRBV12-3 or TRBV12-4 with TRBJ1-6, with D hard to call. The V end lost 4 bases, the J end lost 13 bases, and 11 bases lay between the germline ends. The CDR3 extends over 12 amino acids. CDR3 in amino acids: CASSWARDPLHF. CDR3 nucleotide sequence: TGTGCCAGCAGTTGGGCTCGAGACCCCCTCCACTTT.

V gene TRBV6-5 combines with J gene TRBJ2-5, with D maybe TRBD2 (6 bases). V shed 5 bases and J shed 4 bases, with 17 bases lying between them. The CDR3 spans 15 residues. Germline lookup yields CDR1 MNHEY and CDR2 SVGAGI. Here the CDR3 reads CASSHASARGETQYF. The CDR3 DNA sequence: TGTGCCAGCAGTCACGCTAGCGCGCGTGGAGAGACCCAGTACTTC.

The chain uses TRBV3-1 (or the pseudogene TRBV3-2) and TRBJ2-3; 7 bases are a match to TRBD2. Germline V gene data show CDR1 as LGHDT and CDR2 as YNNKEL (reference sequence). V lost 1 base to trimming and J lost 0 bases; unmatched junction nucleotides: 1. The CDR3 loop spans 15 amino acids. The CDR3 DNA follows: TGTGCCAGCAGCCAAGGGACTAGTAGCACAGATACGCAGTATTTT. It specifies CASSQGTSSTDTQYF.

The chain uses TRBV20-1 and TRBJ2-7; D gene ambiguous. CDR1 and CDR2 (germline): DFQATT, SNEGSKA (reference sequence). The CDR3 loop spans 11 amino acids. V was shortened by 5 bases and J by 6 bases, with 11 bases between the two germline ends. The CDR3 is CSAVLYSEQYF. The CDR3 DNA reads TGCAGTGCTGTACTGTATTCCGAGCAGTACTTC.

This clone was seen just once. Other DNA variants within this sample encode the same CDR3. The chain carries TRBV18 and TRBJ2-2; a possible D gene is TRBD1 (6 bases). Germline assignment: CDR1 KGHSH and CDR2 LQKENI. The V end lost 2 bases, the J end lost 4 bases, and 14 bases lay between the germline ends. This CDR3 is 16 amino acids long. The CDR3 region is CASSPSTGTGTGELFF. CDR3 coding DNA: TGTGCCAGCTCACCAAGTACAGGGACGGGCACCGGGGAGCTGTTTTTT. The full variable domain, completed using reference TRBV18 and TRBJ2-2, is NAGVMQNPRHLVRRRGQEARLRCSPMKGHSHVYWYRQLPEEGLKFMVYLQKENIIDESGMPKERFSAEFPKEGPSILRIQQVVRGDSAAYFCASSPSTGTGTGELFFGEGSRLTVL.

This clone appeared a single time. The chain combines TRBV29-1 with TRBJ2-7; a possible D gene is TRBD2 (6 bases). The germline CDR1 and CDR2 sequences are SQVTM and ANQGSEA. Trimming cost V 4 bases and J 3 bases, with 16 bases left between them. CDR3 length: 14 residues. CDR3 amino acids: CSVVEVSGLYEQYF. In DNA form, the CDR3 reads TGCAGCGTTGTAGAGGTCAGCGGGCTCTACGAGCAGTACTTC.

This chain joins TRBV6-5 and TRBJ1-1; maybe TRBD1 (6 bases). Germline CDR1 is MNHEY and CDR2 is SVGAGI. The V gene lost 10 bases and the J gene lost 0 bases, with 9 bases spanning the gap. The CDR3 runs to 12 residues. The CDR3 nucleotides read TGTGCCACCGGACAGCTGAACACTGAAGCTTTCTTT. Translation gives CATGQLNTEAFF.

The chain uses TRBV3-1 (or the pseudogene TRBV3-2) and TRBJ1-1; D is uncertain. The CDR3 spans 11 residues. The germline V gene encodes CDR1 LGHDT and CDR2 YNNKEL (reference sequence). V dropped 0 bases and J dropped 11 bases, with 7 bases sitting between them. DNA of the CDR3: TGTGCCAGCAGCCAAGAGTCCCGGGCTTTCTTT. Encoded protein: CASSQESRAFF.

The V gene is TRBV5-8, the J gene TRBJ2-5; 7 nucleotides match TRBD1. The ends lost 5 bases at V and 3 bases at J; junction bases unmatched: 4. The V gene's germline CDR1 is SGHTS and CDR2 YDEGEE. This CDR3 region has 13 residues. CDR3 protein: CASRYRGKETQYF. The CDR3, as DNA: TGTGCCAGCAGATACAGGGGTAAAGAGACCCAGTACTTC.

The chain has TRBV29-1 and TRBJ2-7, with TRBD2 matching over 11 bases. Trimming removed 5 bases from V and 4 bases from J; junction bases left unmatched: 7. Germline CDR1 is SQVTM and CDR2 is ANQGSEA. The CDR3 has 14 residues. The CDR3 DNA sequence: TGCAGCGTTCAACTAGCGGGGGTTGGGTACGAGCAGTACTTC. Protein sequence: CSVQLAGVGYEQYF.

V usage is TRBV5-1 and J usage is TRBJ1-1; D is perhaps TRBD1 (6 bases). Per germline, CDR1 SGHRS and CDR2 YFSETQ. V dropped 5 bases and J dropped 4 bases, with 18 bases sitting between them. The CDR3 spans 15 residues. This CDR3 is CASRTRDTPFTEAFF. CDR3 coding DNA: TGCGCCAGCAGAACAAGGGACACCCCTTTCACTGAAGCTTTCTTT.

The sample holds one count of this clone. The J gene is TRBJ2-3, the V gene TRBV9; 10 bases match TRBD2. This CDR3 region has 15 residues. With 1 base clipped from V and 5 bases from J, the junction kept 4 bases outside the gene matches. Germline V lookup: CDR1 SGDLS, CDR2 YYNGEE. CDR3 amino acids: CASSVSGGAVDTQYF. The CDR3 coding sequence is TGTGCCAGCAGCGTAAGCGGGGGGGCAGTAGATACGCAGTATTTT.

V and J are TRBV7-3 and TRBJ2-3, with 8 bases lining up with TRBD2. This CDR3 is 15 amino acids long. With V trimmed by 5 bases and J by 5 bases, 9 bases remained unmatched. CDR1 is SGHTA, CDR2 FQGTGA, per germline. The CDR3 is CASSKAGGRGDTQYF. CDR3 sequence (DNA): TGTGCCAGCAGCAAGGCGGGGGGACGTGGAGATACGCAGTATTTT.

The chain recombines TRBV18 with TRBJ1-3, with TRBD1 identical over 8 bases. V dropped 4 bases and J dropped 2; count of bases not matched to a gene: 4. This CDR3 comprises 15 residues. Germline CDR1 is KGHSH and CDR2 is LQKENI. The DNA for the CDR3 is TGTGCCAGCTCACGACAGGGGCAAACTGGAAACACCATATATTTT. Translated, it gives CASSRQGQTGNTIYF.

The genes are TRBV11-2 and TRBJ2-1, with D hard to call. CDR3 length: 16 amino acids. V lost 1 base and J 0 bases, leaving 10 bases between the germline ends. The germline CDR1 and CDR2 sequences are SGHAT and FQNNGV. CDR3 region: CASSLVPGSSYNEQFF. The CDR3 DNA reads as TGTGCCAGCAGCTTAGTACCCGGTAGCTCCTACAATGAGCAGTTCTTC.

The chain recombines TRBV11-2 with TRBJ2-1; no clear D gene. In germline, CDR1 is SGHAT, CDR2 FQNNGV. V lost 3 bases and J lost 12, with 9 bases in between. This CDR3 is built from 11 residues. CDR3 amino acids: CASSFHRVQFF. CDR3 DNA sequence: TGTGCCAGCAGCTTCCACCGGGTGCAGTTCTTC. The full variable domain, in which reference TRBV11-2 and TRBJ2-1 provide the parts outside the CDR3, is EAGVAQSPRYKIIEKRQSVAFWCNPISGHATLYWYQQILGQGPKLLIQFQNNGVVDDSQLPKDRFSAERLKGVDSTLKIQPAKLEDSAVYLCASSFHRVQFFGPGTRLTVL.

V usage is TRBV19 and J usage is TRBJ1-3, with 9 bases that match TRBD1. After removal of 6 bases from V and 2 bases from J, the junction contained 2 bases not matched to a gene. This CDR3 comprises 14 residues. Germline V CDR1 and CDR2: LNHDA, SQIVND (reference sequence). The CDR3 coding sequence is TGTGCCAGTAGAGGGGACAGGGCTGGAAACACCATATATTTT. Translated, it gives CASRGDRAGNTIYF.

CDR3 coding DNA: TGTGCCCTTCGACAATCTCGGGGTCAGCCCCAGCATTTT. This translates into CALRQSRGQPQHF. The rearrangement uses TRBV30 and TRBJ1-5; no firm D call. V was clipped by 8 bases and J by 6 bases, with 17 bases between them. This CDR3 region has 13 residues. Germline V gene data show CDR1 as GTSNPN and CDR2 as SVGIG (reference sequence).

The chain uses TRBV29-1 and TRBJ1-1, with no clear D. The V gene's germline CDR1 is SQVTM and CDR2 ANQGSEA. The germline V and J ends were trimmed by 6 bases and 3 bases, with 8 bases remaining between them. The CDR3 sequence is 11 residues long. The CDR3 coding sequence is TGCAGCGTCCATCAGTACACTGAAGCTTTCTTT. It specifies CSVHQYTEAFF.

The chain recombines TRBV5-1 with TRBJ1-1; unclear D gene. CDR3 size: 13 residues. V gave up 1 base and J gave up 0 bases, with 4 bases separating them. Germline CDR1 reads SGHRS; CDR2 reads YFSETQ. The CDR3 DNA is TGCGCCAGCAGCTTGAATATGAACACTGAAGCTTTCTTT. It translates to CASSLNMNTEAFF.

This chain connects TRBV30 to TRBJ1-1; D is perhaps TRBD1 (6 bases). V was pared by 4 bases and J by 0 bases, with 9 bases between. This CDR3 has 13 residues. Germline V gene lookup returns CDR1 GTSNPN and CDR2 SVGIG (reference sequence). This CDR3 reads CAWTGHLNTEAFF. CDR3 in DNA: TGTGCCTGGACGGGACACCTGAACACTGAAGCTTTCTTT.

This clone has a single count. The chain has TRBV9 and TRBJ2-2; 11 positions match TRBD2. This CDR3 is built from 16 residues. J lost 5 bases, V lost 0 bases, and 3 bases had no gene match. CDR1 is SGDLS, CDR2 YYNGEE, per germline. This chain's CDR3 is CASSVVSGGVTGELFF. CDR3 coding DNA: TGTGCCAGCAGCGTAGTTAGCGGGGGGGTGACCGGGGAGCTGTTTTTT.

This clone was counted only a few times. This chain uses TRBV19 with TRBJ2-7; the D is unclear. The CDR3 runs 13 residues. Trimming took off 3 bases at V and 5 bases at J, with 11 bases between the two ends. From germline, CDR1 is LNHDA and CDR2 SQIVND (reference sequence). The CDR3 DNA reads TGTGCCAGTAGTATCGGGTTAATTCACGAGCAGTACTTC. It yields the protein CASSIGLIHEQYF.

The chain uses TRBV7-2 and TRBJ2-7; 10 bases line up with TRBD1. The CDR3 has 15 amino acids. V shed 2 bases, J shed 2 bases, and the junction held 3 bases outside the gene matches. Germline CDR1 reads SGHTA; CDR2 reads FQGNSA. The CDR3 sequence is CASSLTGQGTYEQYF. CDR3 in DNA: TGTGCCAGCAGCTTAACGGGACAGGGGACCTACGAGCAGTACTTC. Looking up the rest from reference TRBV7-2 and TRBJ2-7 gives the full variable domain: GAGVSQSPSNKVTEKGKDVELRCDPISGHTALYWYRQSLGQGLEFLIYFQGNSAPDKSGLPSDRFSAERTGGSVSTLTIQRTQQEDSAVYLCASSLTGQGTYEQYFGPGTRLTVT.

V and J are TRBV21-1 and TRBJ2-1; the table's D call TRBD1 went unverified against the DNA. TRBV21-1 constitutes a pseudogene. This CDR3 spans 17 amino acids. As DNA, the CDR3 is TGTGCCAGCAGCAGACCCCCGCAACAGGGGGCGAACGTTGAGCAGTTCTTC. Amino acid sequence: CASSRPPQQGANVEQFF.